These 21 T cell receptor beta chains were sequenced from one sample in a study of Ad26.COV2.S vaccination and SARS-CoV-2 variants. The method was immunoSEQ multiplex PCR; TCRdb's version includes in-frame clones alone and lacks a portion of them. Of about 350,000 clones listed, 88% are singletons. Treatment indicated: some 20 received Ad26.COV2.S at low or high dose, single or two shots; five or six received placebo; per-sample allocation not given. Samples came from day 63 after the first vaccine or placebo injection. The starting material was peripheral blood, obtained in a trial of Ad26.COV2.S vaccine versus placebo. The receptor source for this set is a person aged 18 to 65 who received the Ad26.COV2.S COVID-19 vaccine or a placebo.

The chain links TRBV29-1 to TRBJ1-2, with TRBD1 as a possible D gene (5 bases). The V end lost 3 bases, the J end lost 8 bases, and 22 bases lay between the germline ends. This CDR3 has 15 amino acids. From germline, CDR1 is SQVTM and CDR2 ANQGSEA. The CDR3 coding sequence is TGCAGCGTTGAGGTGGATCTACAGGAAATTGTAGGCTACACCTTC. Its translation: CSVEVDLQEIVGYTF. The variable domain in full, completed from reference TRBV29-1 and TRBJ1-2, reads SAVISQKPSRDICQRGTSLTIQCQVDSQVTMMFWYRQQPGQSLTLIATANQGSEATYESGFVIDKFPISRPNLTFSTLTVSNMSPEDSSIYLCSVEVDLQEIVGYTFGSGTRLTVV.

The gene calls are TRBV7-2 and TRBJ1-1, with D unclear. The CDR3 is made up of 13 amino acids. Germline loops: CDR1 SGHTA, CDR2 FQGNSA. The V end was cut by 6 bases, the J end by 2 bases, with 10 bases between. CDR3 nucleotides: TGTGCCAGCAGAAGAGGGTTTAACACTGAAGCTTTCTTT. Amino acid sequence: CASRRGFNTEAFF.

This chain joins TRBV4-3 and TRBJ2-7; D remains unclear. The V end lost 0 bases, the J end lost 7 bases, and 10 bases lay between the germline ends. CDR3 length equals 13 residues. CDR1 LGHNA and CDR2 YSLEER come from the germline V gene. CDR3 sequence (DNA): TGCGCCAGCAGCCAAGACCCTCTAAAAGAGCAGTACTTC. Its protein product is CASSQDPLKEQYF.

The count of this clone is one. V usage is TRBV6-6 and J usage is TRBJ1-6; tentatively, D is TRBD1 (5 bases). The CDR3 is 14 amino acids. Germline loops: CDR1 MNHNY, CDR2 SVGAGI (reference sequence). The V and J ends lost 0 bases and 8 bases respectively, with 8 bases between them. CDR3 DNA: TGTGCCAGCAGTTACTCCCAGGGTCATTCACCCCTCCACTTT. Protein sequence: CASSYSQGHSPLHF.

This rearrangement joins TRBV7-3 to TRBJ2-6; 9 nucleotides align to TRBD1. In germline, CDR1 is SGHTA, CDR2 FQGTGA. CDR3 length equals 18 residues. With V trimmed by 1 base and J by 2 bases, 6 bases remained unmatched. The CDR3 is CASSLRGTGFPGANVLTF. The CDR3 DNA is TGTGCCAGCAGCTTAAGGGGGACAGGGTTCCCTGGGGCCAACGTCCTGACTTTC.

The V and J genes are TRBV19 and TRBJ1-2; TRBD1 agrees at 8 bases. In germline, CDR1 is LNHDA, CDR2 SQIVND (reference sequence). V shed 6 bases and J 11 bases; nucleotides not matched to a gene: 8. There are 12 residues in the CDR3. The CDR3 nucleotides are TGTGCCAGTAGCGGCTGGGGGACAGGATACACCTTC. Its translation: CASSGWGTGYTF.

V is TRBV7-2 and J is TRBJ1-4; possible D gene TRBD1, 5 bases. Trimming pared 5 bases from V and 14 bases from J, leaving 15 bases between. CDR3 length equals 12 residues. CDR1 and CDR2 (germline): SGHTA, FQGNSA. CDR3 in amino acids: CASSVTGGSLFF. CDR3 sequence (DNA): TGTGCCAGCAGCGTGACTGGGGGAAGTCTGTTTTTT.

This clone came up a few times. The chain is built from TRBV6-5 and TRBJ1-1; 7 bases align to TRBD1. The length of the CDR3 is 13 residues. Germline V gives CDR1 MNHEY, CDR2 SVGAGI. J was trimmed by 8 bases and V by 1 base; bases with no gene match: 4. CDR3 in amino acids: CASSYLGQSEAFF. CDR3 nucleotides: TGTGCCAGCAGTTACTTGGGACAGTCGGAAGCTTTCTTT.

There are a few counts of this clone. The rearrangement links TRBV9 to TRBJ1-5, with a possible D match to TRBD1 (5 bases). CDR3 length equals 15 residues. Germline V gene data show CDR1 as SGDLS and CDR2 as YYNGEE. V dropped 0 bases and J dropped 3 bases, with 10 bases sitting between them. CDR3 sequence: CASSVGQGYNQPQHF. The CDR3 bases are TGTGCCAGCAGCGTAGGGCAGGGATACAATCAGCCCCAGCATTTT.

The V and J genes are TRBV28 and TRBJ1-2; no clear D gene. Germline CDR1 reads MDHEN; CDR2 reads SYDVKM. The CDR3 is 15 residues long. Trimming stripped 5 bases from V and 4 bases from J, with 17 bases between. The CDR3 loop is CASSLGGPRGYGYTF. The CDR3 coding sequence is TGTGCCAGCAGTCTGGGAGGGCCACGCGGCTATGGCTACACCTTC.

This rearrangement joins TRBV20-1 to TRBJ2-5; 12 nucleotides match TRBD1. Germline V lookup: CDR1 DFQATT, CDR2 SNEGSKA (reference sequence). The V segment lost 6 bases and the J segment 5 bases; nucleotides outside the gene matches: 10. The CDR3 is 15 amino acids. This CDR3 is CSASSGTGGRETQYF. The DNA for the CDR3 is TGCAGTGCCAGTTCCGGGACAGGGGGCCGCGAGACCCAGTACTTC.

This rearrangement joins TRBV25-1 to TRBJ2-7; possible D gene TRBD2, 5 bases. V shed 3 bases and J shed 2 bases, with 11 bases lying between them. The CDR3 has 14 amino acids. The V gene's germline CDR1 is MGHDK and CDR2 SYGVNS. CDR3 DNA: TGTGCCAGCAGTGAGGGGAGCAGCACCTACGAGCAGTACTTC. Amino acids: CASSEGSSTYEQYF.

This clone was counted once. The genes are TRBV5-6 and TRBJ2-5; D is unresolved. The germline V gene encodes CDR1 SGHDT and CDR2 YYEEEE. V was clipped by 4 bases and J by 5 bases, with 6 bases between them. CDR3 length: 11 residues. The CDR3 loop reads CASSAGETQYF. The CDR3 DNA reads as TGTGCCAGCAGCGCCGGCGAGACCCAGTACTTC.

The genes are TRBV7-2 and TRBJ2-5; D possibly corresponds to TRBD2 (7 bases). Germline V gene lookup returns CDR1 SGHTA and CDR2 FQGNSA. V dropped 1 base and J dropped 5 bases, with 14 bases sitting between them. This CDR3 region has 15 residues. CDR3 amino acids: CASSLDPGEGETQYF. In nucleotides, the CDR3 is TGTGCCAGCAGCTTAGACCCAGGGGAGGGGGAGACCCAGTACTTC.

CDR3 sequence reads: CASSYYLTLRPGIVYGYTF. The CDR3 bases are TGTGCCAGCAGTTACTATTTAACGTTAAGACCCGGGATTGTCTATGGCTACACCTTC. The rearrangement links TRBV6-2 or TRBV6-3 to TRBJ1-2, with D unclear. Germline CDR1 reads MNHEY; CDR2 reads SVGEGT. Trimming removed 1 base from V and 4 bases from J, with 25 bases in between. This CDR3 spans 19 amino acids.

This clone was observed once. The chain employs TRBV28 and TRBJ1-5; D is perhaps TRBD1 (5 bases). CDR1 MDHEN and CDR2 SYDVKM come from the germline V gene. The CDR3 consists of 16 residues. Trimming shortened V by 4 bases and J by 2 bases, and 15 bases separated the two germline ends. The CDR3 sequence: CASSSTGGRGNQPQHF. The CDR3, as DNA: TGTGCCAGCAGTTCGACGGGGGGACGTGGCAATCAGCCCCAGCATTTT.

This clone was seen once. The rearrangement links TRBV5-5 to TRBJ1-4; TRBD1 matches at 8 bases. Germline values: CDR1 SGHKS, CDR2 YYEKEE (reference sequence). Trimming removed 4 bases from V and 5 bases from J; junction bases left unmatched: 7. This CDR3 has 15 amino acids. CDR3 DNA: TGTGCCAGCAGCATTACAGGGGGAAGGAATGAAAAACTGTTTTTT. This translates into CASSITGGRNEKLFF.

The rearrangement joins TRBV3-1 (or the pseudogene TRBV3-2) to TRBJ1-4, with 8 nucleotides matching TRBD1. The CDR3 runs 17 residues. The J segment lost 2 bases and the V segment lost 4 bases, leaving 9 bases of the junction unmatched. In germline, CDR1 is LGHDT, CDR2 YNNKEL (reference sequence). The CDR3 loop is CASSPNPGQGTNEKLFF. CDR3 nucleotide sequence: TGTGCCAGCAGCCCCAATCCTGGACAGGGTACTAATGAAAAACTGTTTTTT.

This chain links TRBV7-3 with TRBJ2-3; D is unresolved. CDR3 size: 10 residues. Looked up from germline, CDR1 is SGHTA and CDR2 is FQGTGA. Trimming took 8 bases from V and 5 from J, leaving 5 bases between them. The DNA for the CDR3 is TGTGCCAGCTGTGAAGATACGCAGTATTTT. Translating it yields CASCEDTQYF. Full variable domain (rest looked up from reference TRBV7-3 and TRBJ2-3): GAGVSQTPSNKVTEKGKYVELRCDPISGHTALYWYRQSLGQGPEFLIYFQGTGAADDSGLPNDRFFAVRPEGSVSTLKIQRTERGDSAVYLCASCEDTQYFGPGTRLTVL.

The chain joins TRBV6-5 to TRBJ2-5; 12 bases map to TRBD2. Germline trimming cut 4 bases from V and 4 bases from J; bases unmatched to any gene: 7. The CDR3 covers 16 residues. Per germline, CDR1 MNHEY and CDR2 SVGAGI. This CDR3 is CASSSPLAGGRETQYF. CDR3 DNA sequence: TGTGCCAGCAGTTCCCCACTAGCGGGGGGCCGAGAGACCCAGTACTTC.

The chain links TRBV7-6 to TRBJ2-2; no reliable D call. The germline V gene encodes CDR1 SGHVS and CDR2 FNYEAQ. This CDR3 contains 14 residues. Trimming removed 2 bases at V and 1 base at J, with 5 bases between. The DNA of the CDR3 is TGTGCCAGCAGCTTATACAGGAACACCGGGGAGCTGTTTTTT. Translation gives CASSLYRNTGELFF. Based on the CDR3 plus reference TRBV7-6 and TRBJ2-2, the full variable domain is GAGVSQSPRYKVTKRGQDVALRCDPISGHVSLYWYRQALGQGPEFLTYFNYEAQQDKSGLPNDRFSAERPEGSISTLTIQRTEQRDSAMYRCASSLYRNTGELFFGEGSRLTVL.